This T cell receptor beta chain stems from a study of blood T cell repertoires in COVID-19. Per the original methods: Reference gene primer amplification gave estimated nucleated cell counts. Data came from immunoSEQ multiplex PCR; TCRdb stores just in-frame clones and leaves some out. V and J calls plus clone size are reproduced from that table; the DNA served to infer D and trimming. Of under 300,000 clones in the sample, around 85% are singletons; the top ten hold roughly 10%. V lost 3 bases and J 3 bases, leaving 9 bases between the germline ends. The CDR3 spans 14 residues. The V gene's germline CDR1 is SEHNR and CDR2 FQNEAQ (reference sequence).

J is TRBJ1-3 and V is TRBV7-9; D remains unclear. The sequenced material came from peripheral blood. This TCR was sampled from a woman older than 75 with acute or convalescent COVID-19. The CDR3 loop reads CASSFGELGNTIYF. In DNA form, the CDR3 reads TGTGCCAGCAGCTTCGGGGAGCTTGGAAACACCATATATTTT.